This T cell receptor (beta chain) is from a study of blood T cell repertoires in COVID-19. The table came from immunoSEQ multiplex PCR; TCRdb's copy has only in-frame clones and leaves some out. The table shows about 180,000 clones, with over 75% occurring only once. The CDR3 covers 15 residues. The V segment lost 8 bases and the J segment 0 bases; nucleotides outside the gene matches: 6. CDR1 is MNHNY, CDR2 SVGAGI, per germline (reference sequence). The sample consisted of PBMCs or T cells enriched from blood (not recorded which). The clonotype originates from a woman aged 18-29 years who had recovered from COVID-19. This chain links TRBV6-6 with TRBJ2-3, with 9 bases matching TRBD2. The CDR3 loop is CASSRTSVSTDTQYF. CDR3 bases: TGTGCCAGCTCACGGACTAGCGTGAGCACAGATACGCAGTATTTT.